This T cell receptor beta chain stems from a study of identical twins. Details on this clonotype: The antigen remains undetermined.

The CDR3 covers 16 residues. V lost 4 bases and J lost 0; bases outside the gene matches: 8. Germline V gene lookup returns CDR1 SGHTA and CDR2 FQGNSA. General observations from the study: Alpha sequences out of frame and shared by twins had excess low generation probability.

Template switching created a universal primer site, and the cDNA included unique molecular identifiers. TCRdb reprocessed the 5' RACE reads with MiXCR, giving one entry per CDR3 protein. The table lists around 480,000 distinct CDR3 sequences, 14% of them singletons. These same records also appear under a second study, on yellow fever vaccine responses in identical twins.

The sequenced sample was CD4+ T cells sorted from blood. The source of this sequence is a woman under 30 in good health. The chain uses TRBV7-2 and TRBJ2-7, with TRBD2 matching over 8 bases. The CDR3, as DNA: TGTGCCAGCAGCTCGAGGACTAGCCTCGACTCCTACGAGCAGTACTTC. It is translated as CASSSRTSLDSYEQYF.